This T cell receptor beta chain was recovered during a study of OX40 agonist ivuxolimab in advanced cancers. About this clone itself: The antigen is undetermined.

The data were produced by immunoSEQ multiplex PCR, yet TCRdb's version contains in-frame clones alone and is incomplete. This sample carries about 85,000 clones, roughly 85% of them seen once, and the ten largest clones take roughly 2.1%. Germline CDR1 LGHNA, CDR2 YNFKEQ. The V and J ends lost 3 bases and 6 bases, in that order; junction bases with no gene match: 10. The CDR3 is 17 residues long. Whole-study results and caveats: Researchers report that CD8+ T cells had, on average, more expanded clones than CD4+.

This rearrangement joins TRBV4-2 to TRBJ2-3; TRBD2 matches at 12 bases. The sequence was collected from an adult with an advanced solid tumor such as melanoma, head and neck, liver or kidney cancer. The sample consisted of CD4+ or CD8+ T cells sorted from blood, taken in a trial of the OX40 agonist ivuxolimab. As DNA, the CDR3 is TGTGCCAGCAGCCATTGGGATCTAGCGGGGGGGCCGGATACGCAGTATTTT. Its protein is CASSHWDLAGGPDTQYF.